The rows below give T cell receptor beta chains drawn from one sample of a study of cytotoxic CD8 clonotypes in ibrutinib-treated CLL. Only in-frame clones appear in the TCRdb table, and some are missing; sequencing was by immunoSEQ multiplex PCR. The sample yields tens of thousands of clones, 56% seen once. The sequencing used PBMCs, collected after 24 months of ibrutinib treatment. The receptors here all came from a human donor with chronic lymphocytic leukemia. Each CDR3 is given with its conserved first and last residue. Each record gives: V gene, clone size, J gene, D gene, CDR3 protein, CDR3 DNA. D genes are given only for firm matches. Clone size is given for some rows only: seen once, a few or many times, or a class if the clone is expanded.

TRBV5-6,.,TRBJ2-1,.,CASSFQDPKNEQFF,TGTGCCAGCAGCTTTCAGGACCCAAAAAATGAGCAGTTCTTC
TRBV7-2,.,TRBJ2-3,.,CASSPEGDTQYF,TGTGCCAGCAGCCCAGAGGGAGATACGCAGTATTTT
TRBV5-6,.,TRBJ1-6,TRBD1,CASSPTGQGYSPLHF,TGTGCCAGCAGCCCCACAGGACAGGGATATTCACCCCTCCACTTT
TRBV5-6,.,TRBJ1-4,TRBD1,CASSRDRNEKLFF,TGTGCCAGCAGCCGGGACAGAAATGAAAAACTGTTTTTT
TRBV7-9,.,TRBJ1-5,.,CASSSPGSNQPQHF,TGTGCCAGCAGCTCCCCAGGGAGCAATCAGCCCCAGCATTTT
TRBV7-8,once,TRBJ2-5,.,CASSATRLRETQYF,TGTGCCAGCAGCGCTACTAGGCTCCGGGAGACCCAGTACTTC
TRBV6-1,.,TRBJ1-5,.,CASREGVSNQPQHF,TGTGCCAGCAGGGAAGGGGTTAGCAATCAGCCCCAGCATTTT
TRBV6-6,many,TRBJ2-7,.,CASSYSIVRDDEQYF,TGTGCCAGCAGTTACTCGATCGTTAGGGACGACGAGCAGTACTTC
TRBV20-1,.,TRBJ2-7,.,CSARKLYEQYF,TGCAGTGCTAGAAAACTCTACGAGCAGTACTTC
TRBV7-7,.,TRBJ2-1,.,CASSLDWLGDNEQFF,TGTGCCAGCAGCTTAGACTGGTTGGGGGACAATGAGCAGTTCTTC
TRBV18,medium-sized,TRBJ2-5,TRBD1,CASSPRTGFTETQYF,TGTGCCAGCTCACCGAGGACAGGTTTTACGGAGACCCAGTACTTC
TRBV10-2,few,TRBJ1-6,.,CASSVAGSPNSPLHF,TGCGCCAGCAGTGTCGCAGGGAGCCCAAATTCACCCCTCCACTTT
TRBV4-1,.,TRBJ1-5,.,CASAASADQPQHF,TGCGCCAGCGCGGCTTCGGCGGATCAGCCCCAGCATTTT
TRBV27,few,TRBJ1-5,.,CASSSGYQPQHF,TGTGCCAGCAGTTCAGGGTATCAGCCCCAGCATTTT
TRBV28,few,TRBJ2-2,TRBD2,CASSAGRAGELFF,TGTGCCAGCTCGGCCGGGAGGGCCGGGGAGCTGTTTTTT
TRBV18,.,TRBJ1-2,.,CASSSSAVFYGYTF,TGTGCCAGCTCATCTTCGGCTGTATTCTATGGCTACACCTTC
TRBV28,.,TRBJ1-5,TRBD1,CASSYRGPPQHF,TGTGCCAGCAGTTACAGGGGCCCCCCCCAGCATTTT
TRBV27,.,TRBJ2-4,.,CASSLVGLRGNIQYF,TGTGCCAGCAGTTTAGTGGGGCTCCGGGGAAACATTCAGTACTTC
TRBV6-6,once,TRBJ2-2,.,CASRDSGELFF,TGTGCCAGCAGGGATTCTGGGGAGCTGTTTTTT
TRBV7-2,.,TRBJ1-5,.,CASSLRLTGNQPQHF,TGTGCCAGCAGCTTAAGGCTCACAGGGAATCAGCCCCAGCATTTT
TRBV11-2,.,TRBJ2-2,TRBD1,CASSVTGGLPGELFF,TGTGCCAGCAGCGTGACAGGGGGCTTACCCGGGGAGCTGTTTTTT
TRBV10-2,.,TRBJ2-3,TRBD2,CASVAGSTDTQYF,TGCGCCAGCGTAGCGGGGAGCACAGATACGCAGTATTTT
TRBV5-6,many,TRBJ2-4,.,CASSLGRLNIQYF,TGTGCCAGCAGCTTGGGCCGGTTAAACATTCAGTACTTC
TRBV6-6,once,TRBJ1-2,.,CASSYSAAMTRGYTF,TGTGCCAGCAGTTACTCTGCGGCTATGACGCGTGGCTACACCTTC
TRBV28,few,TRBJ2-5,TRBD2,CASSLGLAGAQGETQYF,TGTGCCAGCAGTTTAGGGCTAGCGGGGGCCCAGGGGGAGACCCAGTACTTC
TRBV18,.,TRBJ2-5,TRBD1,CASSPGTEETQYF,TGTGCCAGCTCACCTGGGACAGAAGAGACCCAGTACTTC